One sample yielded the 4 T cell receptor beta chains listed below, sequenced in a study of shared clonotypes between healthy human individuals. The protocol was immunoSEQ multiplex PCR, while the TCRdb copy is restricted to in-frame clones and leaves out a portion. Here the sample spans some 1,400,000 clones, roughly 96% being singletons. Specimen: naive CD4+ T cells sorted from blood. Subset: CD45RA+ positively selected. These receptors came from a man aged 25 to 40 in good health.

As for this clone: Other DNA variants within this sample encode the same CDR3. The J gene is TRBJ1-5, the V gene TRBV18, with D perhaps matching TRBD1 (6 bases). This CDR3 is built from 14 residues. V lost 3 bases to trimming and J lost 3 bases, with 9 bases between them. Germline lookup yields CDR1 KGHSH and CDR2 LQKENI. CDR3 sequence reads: CASSPQGSNQPQHF. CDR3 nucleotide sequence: TGTGCCAGCTCACCTCAGGGGTCCAATCAGCCCCAGCATTTT.

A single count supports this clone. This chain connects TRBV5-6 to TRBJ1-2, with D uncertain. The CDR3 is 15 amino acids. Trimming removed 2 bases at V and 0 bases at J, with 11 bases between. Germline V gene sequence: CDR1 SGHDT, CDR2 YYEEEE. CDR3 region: CASSFGQRANYGYTF. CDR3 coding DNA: TGTGCCAGCAGCTTTGGTCAGAGAGCTAACTATGGCTACACCTTC.

CDR3 sequence: CASSRDYSTDTQYF. The DNA for the CDR3 is TGTGCCAGCAGCCGGGACTATAGCACAGATACGCAGTATTTT. The chain joins TRBV7-9 to TRBJ2-3; 7 bases are shared with TRBD2. Germline CDR1 reads SEHNR; CDR2 reads FQNEAQ (reference sequence). V shed 5 bases, J shed 0 bases, and the junction held 2 bases outside the gene matches. The CDR3 runs 14 residues.

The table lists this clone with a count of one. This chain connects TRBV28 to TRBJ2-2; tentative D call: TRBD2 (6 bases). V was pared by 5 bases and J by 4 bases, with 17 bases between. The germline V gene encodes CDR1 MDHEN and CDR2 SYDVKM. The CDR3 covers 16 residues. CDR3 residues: CASSRLEGRGTGELFF. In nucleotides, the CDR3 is TGTGCCAGCAGTCGATTGGAGGGCCGGGGCACCGGGGAGCTGTTTTTT.